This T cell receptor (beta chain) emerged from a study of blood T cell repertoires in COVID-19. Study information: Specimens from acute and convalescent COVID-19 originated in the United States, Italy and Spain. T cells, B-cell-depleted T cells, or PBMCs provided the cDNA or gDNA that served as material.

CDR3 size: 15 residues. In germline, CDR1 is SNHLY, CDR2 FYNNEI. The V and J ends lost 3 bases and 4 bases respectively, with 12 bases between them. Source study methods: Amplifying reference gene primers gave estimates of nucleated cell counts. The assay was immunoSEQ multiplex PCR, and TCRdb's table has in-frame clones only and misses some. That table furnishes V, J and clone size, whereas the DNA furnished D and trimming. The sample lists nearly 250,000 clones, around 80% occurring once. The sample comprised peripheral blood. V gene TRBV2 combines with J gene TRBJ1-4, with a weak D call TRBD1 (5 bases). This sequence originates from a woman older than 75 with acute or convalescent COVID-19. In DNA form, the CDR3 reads TGTGCCAGCAGTGAGTTGGGGCAGAGTAATGAAAAACTGTTTTTT. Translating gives CASSELGQSNEKLFF.